Listed below are T cell receptor beta chains from one sample, sequenced in a study of beta chain features in type 1 diabetes. Clones were read by immunoSEQ multiplex PCR, and TCRdb kept only the in-frame ones, dropping some. The sample records 250,000 to 300,000 clones, about 8% being singletons. The sequencing sample was made of central memory CD4+ T cells from blood. These receptors were obtained from a woman in her late teens or twenties in good health. Each CDR3 is given with its conserved first and last residue. The D gene is left open where the match is weak. A row's size may be missing; if present it is once, few, many or a size class.

J gene | V gene | clone size | D gene | CDR3 DNA | CDR3 protein
TRBJ1-5 | TRBV2 | few | TRBD1 | TGTGCCAGCAGTGAAATGGGCGGACAGGTTGTAAATCAGCCCCAGCATTTT | CASSEMGGQVVNQPQHF
TRBJ2-3 | TRBV13 | . | . | TGTGCCAGCAGCTTACAGTTCGGGACAGATACGCAGTATTTT | CASSLQFGTDTQYF
TRBJ2-5 | TRBV7-6 | few | TRBD2 | TGTGCCAGCAGCTTCGGGAGGCAAGAGACCCAGTACTTC | CASSFGRQETQYF
TRBJ2-3 | TRBV9 | many | TRBD1 | TGTGCCAGCAGTCATCGGGACAGGATAACAGATACGCAGTATTTT | CASSHRDRITDTQYF
TRBJ1-2 | TRBV12-5 | . | TRBD1 | TGTGCTAGTGGTACAGGGACAGGGACCTATATCGCTGATGGCTACACCTTC | CASGTGTGTYIADGYTF
TRBJ2-1 | TRBV16 | many | . | TGTGCCAGCAGCTCCCCTGCTCGAGGGGATGAGCAGTTCTTC | CASSSPARGDEQFF
TRBJ2-1 | TRBV29-1 | few | . | TGCAGCGTTCGACCCAAAATTATTGAGCAGTTCTTC | CSVRPKIIEQFF
TRBJ1-1 | TRBV18 | . | . | TGTGCCAGCTCACCGGGAGGCAGTAAGGGGAACACTGAAGCTTTCTTT | CASSPGGSKGNTEAFF
TRBJ1-2 | TRBV5-1 | . | . | TGCGCCAGCACCCTACCGGGCGGGGCAGAAGGCTACACCTTC | CASTLPGGAEGYTF
TRBJ2-1 | TRBV7-9 | few | TRBD2 | TGTGCCAGCAGCTTAGGGGGAGCTAGCGGGATGTTATCCGAGCAGTTCTTC | CASSLGGASGMLSEQFF
TRBJ1-2 | TRBV7-2 | few | TRBD1 | TGTGCCTCGGGACAGAGCTATGGCTACACCTTC | CASGQSYGYTF
TRBJ1-6 | TRBV7-3 | few | TRBD1 | TGTGCCAGCAGCTCAATGGGGACAGGGGATTCACCCCTCCACTTT | CASSSMGTGDSPLHF
TRBJ1-2 | TRBV6-5 | . | . | TGTGCCAGCAAAAAGGGTTTGGGGGACTATGGCTACACCTTC | CASKKGLGDYGYTF
TRBJ2-5 | TRBV9 | . | TRBD2 | TGTGCCAGCACCCGGGGGGACCAAGAGACCCAGTACTTC | CASTRGDQETQYF
TRBJ2-1 | TRBV1 | many | . | TGCACCAGCAGCCATTCACCGGGCCTCTCGGGGGAGCAGTTCTTC | CTSSHSPGLSGEQFF
TRBJ2-1 | TRBV5-8 | few | . | TGTGCCAGCAGCTTGTCGTGGGAAAAGCAGTTCTTC | CASSLSWEKQFF
TRBJ2-1 | TRBV5-1 | many | . | TGCGCCAGCAGCATGGGCCAAGCCCTTAATGAGCAGTTCTTC | CASSMGQALNEQFF
TRBJ2-5 | TRBV21-1 | many | . | TGTGCCAGCACCCCAAACCTTCGGGCGACCCAGTACTTC | CASTPNLRATQYF
TRBJ2-1 | TRBV27 | . | . | TGTGCCAGCAGTTTATCGGTAACAGGGAGGGACAATGAGCAGTTCTTC | CASSLSVTGRDNEQFF
TRBJ2-2 | TRBV6-6 | . | . | TGTGCCATCCTGGGATTCGGGCTATCGGCCGGGGAGCTGTTTTTT | CAILGFGLSAGELFF
TRBJ2-3 | TRBV11-2 | . | . | TGTGCCAGCAGCCCCCGCCCAGGTGTTAGCGGCACAGATACGCAGTATTTT | CASSPRPGVSGTDTQYF
TRBJ2-1 | TRBV9 | . | . | TGTGCCAGCAGCGTAGGCGGGGATCACAATGAGCAGTTCTTC | CASSVGGDHNEQFF
TRBJ1-2 | TRBV18 | few | TRBD1 | TGTGCCAGCTCACCTGGACAGGGGGCTGGCTACACCTTC | CASSPGQGAGYTF
TRBJ1-4 | TRBV5-1 | . | . | TGCGCCAGCAGCCCGGGGGGGACTAATGAAAAACTGTTTTTT | CASSPGGTNEKLFF
TRBJ1-6 | TRBV7-2 | few | . | TGTGCCAGCAGCTGGAGGAAAGATTCACCCCTCCACTTT | CASSWRKDSPLHF
TRBJ1-1 | TRBV7-9 | . | . | TGTGCCAGCACCGCCGATTACAGGGTTACTGAAGCTTTCTTT | CASTADYRVTEAFF
TRBJ1-5 | TRBV6-1 | . | . | TGTGCCAGCAGTGGACTCGGGGGGGTGAGCAATCAGCCCCAGCATTTT | CASSGLGGVSNQPQHF
TRBJ1-3 | TRBV29-1 | few | . | TGCAGCGTTGAACTACTCTCTGGAAACACCATATATTTT | CSVELLSGNTIYF
TRBJ2-3 | TRBV5-4 | many | TRBD2 | TGTGCCAGCAGCGGGCGGGAGGGGGGAGATACGCAGTATTTT | CASSGREGGDTQYF
TRBJ2-3 | TRBV5-4 | many | . | TGTGCCAGCGGTCGACGAATGACAGATACGCAGTATTTT | CASGRRMTDTQYF
TRBJ1-1 | TRBV11-1 | . | . | TGTGCCAGCAGCTTAGTAGCAGGGGTCATTGAAGCTTTCTTT | CASSLVAGVIEAFF
TRBJ1-2 | TRBV5-1 | few | . | TGCGCCAGCAGCGCCGACGGATTCTATGGCTACACCTTC | CASSADGFYGYTF
TRBJ2-7 | TRBV6-5 | . | . | TGTGCCAGCTCGGGAGTCGGCTACGAGCAGTACTTC | CASSGVGYEQYF
TRBJ2-2 | TRBV5-1 | . | . | TGCGCCAGCAGCCGCCTTACGGACAGCGCGAACACCGGGGAGCTGTTTTTT | CASSRLTDSANTGELFF
TRBJ1-5 | TRBV11-2 | few | . | TGTGCCAGCAGCCCCACCGGGACCCTCAATCAGCCCCAGCATTTT | CASSPTGTLNQPQHF
TRBJ1-2 | TRBV7-2 | few | . | TGTGCCAGCAGCTTAGCTAGAGGCTCTAACTATGGCTACACCTTC | CASSLARGSNYGYTF
TRBJ1-3 | TRBV5-1 | . | TRBD1 | TGCGCCAGCAGCTCCGGGACAGTCCTCTCTGGAAACACCATATATTTT | CASSSGTVLSGNTIYF
TRBJ1-4 | TRBV6-6 | few | . | TGTGCCAGCAGCCAATTCCCCCGCGCGGTGTCGGAAAAACTGTTTTTT | CASSQFPRAVSEKLFF
TRBJ2-4 | TRBV2 | . | . | TGTGCCAGCAGGAGCTCGGAGTCCGGAAACATTCAGTACTTC | CASRSSESGNIQYF
TRBJ1-2 | TRBV7-3 | few | TRBD1 | TGTGCCAGCAGCTCGGGACAGGGGAGCGGCTACACCTTC | CASSSGQGSGYTF
TRBJ2-5 | TRBV9 | . | TRBD2 | TGTGCCAGCAGCCACGGAGGGGCGGGGGGAGAGACCCAGTACTTC | CASSHGGAGGETQYF
TRBJ2-2 | TRBV6-5 | few | . | TGTGCCAGCAGCGGGGTTTTTCCATCCACCGGGGAGCTGTTTTTT | CASSGVFPSTGELFF
TRBJ1-2 | TRBV4-2 | . | . | TGTGCCAGCAGCCAACCCACAGGGTCCGCTGGCTACACCTTC | CASSQPTGSAGYTF
TRBJ2-3 | TRBV7-9 | . | . | TGTGCCAGCAGCTTCCCGGGGGATTGGGCAGATACGCAGTATTTT | CASSFPGDWADTQYF
TRBJ1-2 | TRBV7-9 | . | TRBD1 | TGTGCCAGCAGCTCCTGGGACAGGGCGAGATATGGCTACACCTTC | CASSSWDRARYGYTF
TRBJ1-2 | TRBV4-3 | few | . | TGCGCCAGCAGCCTTGGACGGAACTATGGCTACACCTTC | CASSLGRNYGYTF
TRBJ1-1 | TRBV6-6 | few | . | TGTGCCAGCAGTTACTCGAACAGGAGGAACACTGAAGCTTTCTTT | CASSYSNRRNTEAFF
TRBJ1-2 | TRBV7-8 | once | . | TGTGCCAGCAGCGAAACAGGACGAGCAGGCTACACCTTC | CASSETGRAGYTF
TRBJ2-5 | TRBV7-2 | few | . | TGTGCCAGCAGCTTAGCTGGACTGAACGAGGAGACCCAGTACTTC | CASSLAGLNEETQYF
TRBJ2-1 | TRBV5-1 | . | TRBD1 | TGCGCCAGCGCTGACAGGGTATCAAAAAATGAGCAGTTCTTC | CASADRVSKNEQFF
TRBJ1-2 | TRBV7-2 | few | TRBD1 | TGTGCCAGCAGCTTAGGCTCGGACAGGGCGTATGGCTACACCTTC | CASSLGSDRAYGYTF
TRBJ2-3 | TRBV7-9 | . | TRBD2 | TGTGCCAGCAGCTTGACTAGCGGGAGAGCAGATACGCAGTATTTT | CASSLTSGRADTQYF
TRBJ1-1 | TRBV7-9 | . | TRBD1 | TGTGCCAGCAGCCCAACTCAGGGGGCAGGGAACACTGAAGCTTTCTTT | CASSPTQGAGNTEAFF
TRBJ2-5 | TRBV4-2 | few | TRBD2 | TGTGCCAGCAGCCGAAAACTTGGCCTCACGGGGGGTTCTGTCCAAGAGACCCAGTACTTC | CASSRKLGLTGGSVQETQYF
TRBJ2-7 | TRBV7-2 | . | TRBD2 | TGTGCCAGCAGCACAGGGACTAGCGGGGCCACCGCAAAGCAGTACTTC | CASSTGTSGATAKQYF
TRBJ1-2 | TRBV6-6 | . | . | TGTGCCAGCTCCACCCGGGAAGGGGGCTACACCTTC | CASSTREGGYTF